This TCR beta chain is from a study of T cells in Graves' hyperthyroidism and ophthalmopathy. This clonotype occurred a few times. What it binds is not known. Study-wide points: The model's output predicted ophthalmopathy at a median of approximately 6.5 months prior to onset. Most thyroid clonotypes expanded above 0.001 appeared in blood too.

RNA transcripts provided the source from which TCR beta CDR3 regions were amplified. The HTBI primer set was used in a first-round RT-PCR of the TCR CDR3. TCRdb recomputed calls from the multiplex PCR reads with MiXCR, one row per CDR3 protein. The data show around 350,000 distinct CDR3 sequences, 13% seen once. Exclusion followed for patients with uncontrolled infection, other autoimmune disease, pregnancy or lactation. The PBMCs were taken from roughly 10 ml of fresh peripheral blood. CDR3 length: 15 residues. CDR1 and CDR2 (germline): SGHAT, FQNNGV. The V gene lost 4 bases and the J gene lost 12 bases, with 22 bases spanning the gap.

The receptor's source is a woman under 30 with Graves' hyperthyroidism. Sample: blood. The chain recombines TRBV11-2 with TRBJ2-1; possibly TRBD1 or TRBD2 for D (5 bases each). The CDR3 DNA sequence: TGTGCCAGCAGCTCCTCCTCAGGTAGTGGGGGTGGGCAGTTCTTC. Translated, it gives CASSSSSGSGGGQFF.